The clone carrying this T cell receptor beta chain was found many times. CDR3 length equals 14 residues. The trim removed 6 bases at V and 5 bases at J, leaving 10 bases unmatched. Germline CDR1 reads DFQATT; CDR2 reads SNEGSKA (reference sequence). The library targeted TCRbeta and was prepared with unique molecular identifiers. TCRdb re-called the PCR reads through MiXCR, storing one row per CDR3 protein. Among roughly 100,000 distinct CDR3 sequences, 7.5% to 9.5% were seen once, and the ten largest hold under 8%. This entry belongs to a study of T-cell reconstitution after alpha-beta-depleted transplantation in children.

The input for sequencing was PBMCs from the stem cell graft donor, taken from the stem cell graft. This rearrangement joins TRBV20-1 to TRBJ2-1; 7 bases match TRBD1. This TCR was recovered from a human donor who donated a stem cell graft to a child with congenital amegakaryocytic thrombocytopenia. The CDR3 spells CSAPGQRENNEQFF. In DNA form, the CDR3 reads TGCAGTGCCCCGGGACAGAGGGAAAACAATGAGCAGTTCTTC.